The entry that follows covers one TCR beta chain sequence. This sample stems from a study of blood T cell repertoires in COVID-19. Study-wide context: Sites across the United States, Italy and Spain contributed samples from acute and convalescent COVID-19. In each case, the material was cDNA or gDNA derived from T cells, B-cell-depleted T cells, or PBMCs.

There are 14 residues in the CDR3. Germline V CDR1 and CDR2: KGHDR, SFDVKD. V lost 6 bases and J 4 bases, leaving 12 bases between the germline ends. Self-reported history from a screening survey and questionnaire set each donor's cohort. This table comes from immunoSEQ multiplex PCR, and its TCRdb copy is limited to in-frame clones, with some not included. Among fewer than 400,000 clones, under 90% were seen once, and the ten largest hold 4% to 5%. The chain employs TRBV24-1 and TRBJ2-1, with D possibly TRBD1 on 7 matching bases. The origin of this receptor is a man under 40 who had recovered from COVID-19. The sample consisted of PBMCs or T cells enriched from blood (not recorded which). CDR3 sequence: CATSQGDSYNEQFF. The CDR3 bases are TGTGCCACCAGTCAGGGGGACTCATACAATGAGCAGTTCTTC.